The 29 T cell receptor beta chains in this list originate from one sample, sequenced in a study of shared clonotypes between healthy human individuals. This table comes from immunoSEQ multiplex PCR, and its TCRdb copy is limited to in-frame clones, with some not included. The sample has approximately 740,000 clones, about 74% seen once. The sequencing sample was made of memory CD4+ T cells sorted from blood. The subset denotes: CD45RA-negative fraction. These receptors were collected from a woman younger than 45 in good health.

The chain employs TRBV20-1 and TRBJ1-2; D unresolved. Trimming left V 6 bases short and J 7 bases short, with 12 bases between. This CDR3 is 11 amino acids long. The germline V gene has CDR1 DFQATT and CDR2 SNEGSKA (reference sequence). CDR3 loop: CSAREGAGYTF. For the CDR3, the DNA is TGCAGTGCCCGAGAGGGTGCTGGCTACACCTTC.

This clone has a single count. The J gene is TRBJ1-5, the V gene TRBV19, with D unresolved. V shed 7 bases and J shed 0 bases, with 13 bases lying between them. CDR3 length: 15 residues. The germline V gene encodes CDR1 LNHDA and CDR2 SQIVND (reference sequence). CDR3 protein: CASTKNQFSNQPQHF. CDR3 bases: TGTGCCAGTACCAAAAATCAGTTTAGCAATCAGCCCCAGCATTTT. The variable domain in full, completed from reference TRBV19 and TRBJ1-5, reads DGGITQSPKYLFRKEGQNVTLSCEQNLNHDAMYWYRQDPGQGLRLIYYSQIVNDFQKGDIAEGYSVSREKKESFPLTVTSAQKNPTAFYLCASTKNQFSNQPQHFGDGTRLSIL.

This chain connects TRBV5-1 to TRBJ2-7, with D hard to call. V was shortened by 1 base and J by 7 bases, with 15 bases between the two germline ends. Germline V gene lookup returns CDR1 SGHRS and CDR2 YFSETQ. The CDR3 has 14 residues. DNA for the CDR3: TGCGCCAGCAGCTTGTCGCTAGGTCTGGAGGAGCAGTACTTC. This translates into CASSLSLGLEEQYF.

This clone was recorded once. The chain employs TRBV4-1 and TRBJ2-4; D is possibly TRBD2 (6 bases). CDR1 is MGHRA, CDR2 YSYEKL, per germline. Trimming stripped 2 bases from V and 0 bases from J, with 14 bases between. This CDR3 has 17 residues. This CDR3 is CASSQPRVGLAKNIQYF. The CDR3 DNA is TGCGCCAGCAGCCAACCGAGGGTGGGACTAGCCAAAAACATTCAGTACTTC.

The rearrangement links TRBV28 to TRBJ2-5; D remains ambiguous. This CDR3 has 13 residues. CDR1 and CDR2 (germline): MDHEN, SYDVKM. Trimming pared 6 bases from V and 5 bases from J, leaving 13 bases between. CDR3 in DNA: TGTGCCAGCAGACCACAACTTGGGGAGACCCAGTACTTC. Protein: CASRPQLGETQYF.

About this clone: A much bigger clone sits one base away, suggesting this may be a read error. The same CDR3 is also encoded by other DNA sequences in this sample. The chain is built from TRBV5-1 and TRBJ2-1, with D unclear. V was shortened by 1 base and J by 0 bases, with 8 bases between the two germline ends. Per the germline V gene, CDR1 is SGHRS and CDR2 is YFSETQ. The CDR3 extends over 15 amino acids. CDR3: CASSLSVSSYNEQFF. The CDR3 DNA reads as TGCGCCAGCAGCTTGTCGGTGAGCTCCTACAATGAGCAGTTCTTC.

This chain's CDR3 is CASTGTSGILYNEQFF. CDR3 coding DNA: TGTGCCAGTACCGGGACTAGCGGGATACTATACAATGAGCAGTTCTTC. The rearrangement links TRBV19 to TRBJ2-1; 13 nucleotides align to TRBD2. The junction had 7 bases not matched to a gene; V was cut back by 7 bases and J by 4 bases. The CDR3 runs 16 residues. Germline V gene sequence: CDR1 LNHDA, CDR2 SQIVND (reference sequence).

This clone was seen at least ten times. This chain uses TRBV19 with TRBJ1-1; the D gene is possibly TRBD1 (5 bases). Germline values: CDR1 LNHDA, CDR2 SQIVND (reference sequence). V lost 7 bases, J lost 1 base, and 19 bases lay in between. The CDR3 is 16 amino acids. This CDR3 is CASKSSPGGGNTEAFF. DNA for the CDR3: TGTGCCAGTAAGAGTAGCCCGGGGGGAGGGAACACTGAAGCTTTCTTT.

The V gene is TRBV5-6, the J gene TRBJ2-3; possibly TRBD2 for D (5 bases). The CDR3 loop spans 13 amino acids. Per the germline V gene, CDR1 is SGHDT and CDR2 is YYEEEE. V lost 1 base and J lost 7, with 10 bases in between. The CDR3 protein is CASSLRLLNTQYF. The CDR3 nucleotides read TGTGCCAGCAGCTTGCGACTACTTAATACGCAGTATTTT.

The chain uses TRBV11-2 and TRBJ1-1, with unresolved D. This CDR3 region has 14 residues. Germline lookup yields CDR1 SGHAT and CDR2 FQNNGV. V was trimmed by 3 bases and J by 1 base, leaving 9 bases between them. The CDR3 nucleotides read TGTGCCAGCAGCTTGATGTCAGGGAACACTGAAGCTTTCTTT. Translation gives CASSLMSGNTEAFF. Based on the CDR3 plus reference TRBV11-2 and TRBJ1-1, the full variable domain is EAGVAQSPRYKIIEKRQSVAFWCNPISGHATLYWYQQILGQGPKLLIQFQNNGVVDDSQLPKDRFSAERLKGVDSTLKIQPAKLEDSAVYLCASSLMSGNTEAFFGQGTRLTVV.

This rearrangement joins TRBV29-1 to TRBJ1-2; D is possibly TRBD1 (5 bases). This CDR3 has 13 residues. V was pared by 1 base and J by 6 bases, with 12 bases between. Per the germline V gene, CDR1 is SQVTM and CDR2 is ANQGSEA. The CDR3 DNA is TGCAGCGTTGAAGCCCAGGGAATGGATGGCTACACCTTC. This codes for CSVEAQGMDGYTF.

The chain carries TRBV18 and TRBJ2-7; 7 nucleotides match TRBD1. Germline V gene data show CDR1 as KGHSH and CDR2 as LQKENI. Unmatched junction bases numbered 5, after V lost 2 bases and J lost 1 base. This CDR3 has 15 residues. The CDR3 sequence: CASSPTTGQSYEQYF. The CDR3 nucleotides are TGTGCCAGCTCACCAACGACAGGGCAATCCTACGAGCAGTACTTC.

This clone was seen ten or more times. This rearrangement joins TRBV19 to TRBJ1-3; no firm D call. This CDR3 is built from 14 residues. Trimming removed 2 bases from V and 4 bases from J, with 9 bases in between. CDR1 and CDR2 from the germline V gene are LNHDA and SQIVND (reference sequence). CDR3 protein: CASSISKSGNTIYF. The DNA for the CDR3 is TGTGCCAGTAGTATAAGCAAATCCGGAAACACCATATATTTT.

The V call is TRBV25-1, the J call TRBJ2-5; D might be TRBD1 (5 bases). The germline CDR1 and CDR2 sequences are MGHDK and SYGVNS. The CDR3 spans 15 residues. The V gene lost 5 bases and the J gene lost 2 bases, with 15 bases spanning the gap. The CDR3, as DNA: TGTGCCAGCAGTCCCCCTATAGGGGTTCAAGAGACCCAGTACTTC. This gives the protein CASSPPIGVQETQYF.

CDR3 in amino acids: CASSLTISAGDTDTQYF. The CDR3 DNA sequence: TGCGCCAGCAGCTTGACAATATCCGCCGGGGATACAGATACGCAGTATTTT. This chain uses TRBV5-1 with TRBJ2-3; D perhaps matches TRBD2 (5 bases). The CDR3 spans 17 residues. V was trimmed by 1 base and J by 3 bases, leaving 18 bases between them. Germline V gene data show CDR1 as SGHRS and CDR2 as YFSETQ.

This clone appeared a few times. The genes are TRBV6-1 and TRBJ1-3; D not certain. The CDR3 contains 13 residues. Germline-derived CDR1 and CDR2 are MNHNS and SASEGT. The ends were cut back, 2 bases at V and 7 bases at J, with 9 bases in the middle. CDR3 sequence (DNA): TGTGCCAGCAGTGAATGGGAGTTGAACACCATATATTTT. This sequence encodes CASSEWELNTIYF.

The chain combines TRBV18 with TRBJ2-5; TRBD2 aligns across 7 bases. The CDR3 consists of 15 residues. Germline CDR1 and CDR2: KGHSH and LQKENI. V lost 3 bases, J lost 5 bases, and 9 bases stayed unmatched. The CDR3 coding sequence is TGTGCCAGCTCACCCCCCACGGGGGGACTGGAGACCCAGTACTTC. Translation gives CASSPPTGGLETQYF. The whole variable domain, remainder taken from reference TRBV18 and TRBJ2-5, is NAGVMQNPRHLVRRRGQEARLRCSPMKGHSHVYWYRQLPEEGLKFMVYLQKENIIDESGMPKERFSAEFPKEGPSILRIQQVVRGDSAAYFCASSPPTGGLETQYFGPGTRLLVL.

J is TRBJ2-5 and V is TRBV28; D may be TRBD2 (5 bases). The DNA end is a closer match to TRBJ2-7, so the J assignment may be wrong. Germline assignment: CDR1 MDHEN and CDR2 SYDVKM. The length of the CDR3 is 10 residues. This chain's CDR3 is CASSEVEQYF. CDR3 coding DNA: TGTGCCAGTTCGGAGGTCGAGCAGTACTTC.

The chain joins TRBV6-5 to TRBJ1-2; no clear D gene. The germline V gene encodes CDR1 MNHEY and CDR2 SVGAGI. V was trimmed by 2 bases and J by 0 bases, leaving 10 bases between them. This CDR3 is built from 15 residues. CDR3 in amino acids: CASSYGSQSNYGYTF. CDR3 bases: TGTGCCAGCAGTTACGGCAGTCAATCTAACTATGGCTACACCTTC.

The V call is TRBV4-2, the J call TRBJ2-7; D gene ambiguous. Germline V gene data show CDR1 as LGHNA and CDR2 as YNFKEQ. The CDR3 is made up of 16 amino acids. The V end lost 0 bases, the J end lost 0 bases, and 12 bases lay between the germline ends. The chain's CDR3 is CASSQDHPASSYEQYF. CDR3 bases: TGTGCCAGCAGCCAAGATCATCCGGCGAGCTCCTACGAGCAGTACTTC.

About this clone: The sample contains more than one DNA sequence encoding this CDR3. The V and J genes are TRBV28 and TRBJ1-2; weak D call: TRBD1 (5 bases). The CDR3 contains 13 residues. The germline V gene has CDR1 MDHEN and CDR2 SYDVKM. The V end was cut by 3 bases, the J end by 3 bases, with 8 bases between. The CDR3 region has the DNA TGTGCCAGCAGTTTTCCAGGGTACTATGGCTACACCTTC. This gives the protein CASSFPGYYGYTF.

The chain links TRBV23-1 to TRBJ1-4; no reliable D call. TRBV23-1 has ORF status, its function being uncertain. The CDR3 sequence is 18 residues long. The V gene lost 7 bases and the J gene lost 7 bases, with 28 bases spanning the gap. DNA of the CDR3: TGCGCCAGCATTCCAAGACCGGGAGGAAGAAAGGGATGTGAAAAACTGTTTTTT. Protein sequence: CASIPRPGGRKGCEKLFF.

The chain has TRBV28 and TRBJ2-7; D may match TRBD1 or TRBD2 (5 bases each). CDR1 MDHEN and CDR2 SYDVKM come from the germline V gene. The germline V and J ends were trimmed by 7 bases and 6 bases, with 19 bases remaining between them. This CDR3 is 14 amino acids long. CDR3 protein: CASTSGLTGREQYF. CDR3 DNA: TGTGCCAGCACATCCGGACTCACAGGCCGCGAGCAGTACTTC.

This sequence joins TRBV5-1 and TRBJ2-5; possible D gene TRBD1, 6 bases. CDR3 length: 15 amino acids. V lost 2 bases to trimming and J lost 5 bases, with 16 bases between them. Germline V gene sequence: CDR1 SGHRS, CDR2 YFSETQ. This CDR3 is CASSFMGAQGETQYF. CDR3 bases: TGCGCCAGCAGCTTTATGGGGGCCCAAGGGGAGACCCAGTACTTC.

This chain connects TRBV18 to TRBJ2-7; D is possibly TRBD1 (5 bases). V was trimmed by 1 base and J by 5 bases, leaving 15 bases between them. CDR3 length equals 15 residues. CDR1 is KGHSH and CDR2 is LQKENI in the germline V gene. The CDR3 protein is CASSPRRGLGDEQYF. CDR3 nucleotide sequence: TGTGCCAGCTCACCACGAAGGGGCCTAGGGGACGAGCAGTACTTC.

The CDR3 nucleotides read TGTGCCAGCAGAAGGACAGAGCGATTGAACACTGAAGCTTTCTTT. The encoded protein is CASRRTERLNTEAFF. The V call is TRBV6-5, the J call TRBJ1-1; D perhaps matches TRBD1 (6 bases). V lost 6 bases and J lost 0, with 14 bases in between. There are 15 residues in the CDR3. Germline CDR1 MNHEY, CDR2 SVGAGI.

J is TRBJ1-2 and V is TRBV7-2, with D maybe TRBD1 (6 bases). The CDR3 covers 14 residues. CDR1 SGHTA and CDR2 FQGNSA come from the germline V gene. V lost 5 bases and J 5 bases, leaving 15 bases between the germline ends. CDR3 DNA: TGTGCCAGCAGCCCAGGTCGGCAGGGGTATGGCTACACCTTC. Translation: CASSPGRQGYGYTF.

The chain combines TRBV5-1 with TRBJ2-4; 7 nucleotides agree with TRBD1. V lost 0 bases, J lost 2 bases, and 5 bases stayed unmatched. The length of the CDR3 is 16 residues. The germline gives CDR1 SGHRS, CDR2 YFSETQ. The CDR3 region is CASSLGQGLTKNIQYF. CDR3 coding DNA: TGCGCCAGCAGCTTGGGACAGGGTTTAACCAAAAACATTCAGTACTTC.

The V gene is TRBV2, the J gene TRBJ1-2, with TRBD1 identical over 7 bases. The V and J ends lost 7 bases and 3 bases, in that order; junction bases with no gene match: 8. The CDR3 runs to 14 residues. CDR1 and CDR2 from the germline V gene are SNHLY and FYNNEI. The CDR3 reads CASTTHRGDYGYTF. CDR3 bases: TGTGCCAGCACGACGCACAGGGGAGACTATGGCTACACCTTC.